This TCR beta chain was retrieved from a study of blood T cell repertoires in COVID-19. Study details: COVID-19 samples collected from the United States, Italy and Spain covered acute and convalescent phases.

The protocol was immunoSEQ multiplex PCR, while the TCRdb copy is restricted to in-frame clones and leaves out a portion. The sample holds 150,000 or so clones, roughly 88% seen once. In assigning cohorts, the study relied on participant-reported clinical history. The CDR3 loop spans 14 amino acids. CDR1 and CDR2 from the germline V gene are SGDLS and YYNGEE. V trimming: 4 bases; J trimming: 10 bases; junction bases outside the gene matches: 13. The J gene is TRBJ1-1, the V gene TRBV9; 7 positions match TRBD1. Input material: PBMCs or T cells enriched from blood (not recorded which). The sequence derives from a man aged 70 or older who had been exposed to COVID-19. The DNA of the CDR3 is TGTGCCAGCAGCATCACAGGGGAGGCCTCCGGAGCTTTCTTT. Amino acids: CASSITGEASGAFF.